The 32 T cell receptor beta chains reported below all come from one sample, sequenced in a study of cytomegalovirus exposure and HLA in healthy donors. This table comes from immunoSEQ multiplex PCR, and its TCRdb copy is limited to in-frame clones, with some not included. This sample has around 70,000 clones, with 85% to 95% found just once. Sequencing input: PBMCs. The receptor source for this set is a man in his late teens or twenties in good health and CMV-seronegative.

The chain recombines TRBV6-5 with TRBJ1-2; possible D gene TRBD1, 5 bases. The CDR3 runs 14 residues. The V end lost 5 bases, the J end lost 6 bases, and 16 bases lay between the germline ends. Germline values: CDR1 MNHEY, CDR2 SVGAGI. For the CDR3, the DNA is TGTGCCAGCAGTACCCTGGCAGGGCCGGATGGCTACACCTTC. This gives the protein CASSTLAGPDGYTF.

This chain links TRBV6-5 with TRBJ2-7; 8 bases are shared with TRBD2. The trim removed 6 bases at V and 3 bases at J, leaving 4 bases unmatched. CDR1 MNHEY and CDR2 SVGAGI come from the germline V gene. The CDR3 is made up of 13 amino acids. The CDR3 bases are TGTGCCAGCAGACTTCGGGGGGGCTACGAGCAGTACTTC. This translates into CASRLRGGYEQYF.

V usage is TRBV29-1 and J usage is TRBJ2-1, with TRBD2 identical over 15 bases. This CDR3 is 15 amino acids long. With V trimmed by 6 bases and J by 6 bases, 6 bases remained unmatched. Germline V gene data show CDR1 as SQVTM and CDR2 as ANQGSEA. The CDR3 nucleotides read TGCAGCGTCACCCGGACTAGCGGGGGGGCCAATGAGCAGTTCTTC. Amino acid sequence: CSVTRTSGGANEQFF.

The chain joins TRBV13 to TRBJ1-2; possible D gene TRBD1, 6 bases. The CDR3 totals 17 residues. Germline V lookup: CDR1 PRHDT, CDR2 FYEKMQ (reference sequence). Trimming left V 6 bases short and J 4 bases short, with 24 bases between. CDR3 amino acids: CASSIVRTEGRGYGYTF. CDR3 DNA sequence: TGTGCCAGCAGTATTGTTCGGACAGAGGGCCGTGGCTATGGCTACACCTTC.

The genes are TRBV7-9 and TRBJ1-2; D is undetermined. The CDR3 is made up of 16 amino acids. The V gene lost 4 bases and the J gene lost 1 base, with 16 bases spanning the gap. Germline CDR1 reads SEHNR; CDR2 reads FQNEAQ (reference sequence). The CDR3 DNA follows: TGTGCCAGCAGCTCAGGAGGGCAGGAGTTTAACTATGGCTACACCTTC. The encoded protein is CASSSGGQEFNYGYTF.

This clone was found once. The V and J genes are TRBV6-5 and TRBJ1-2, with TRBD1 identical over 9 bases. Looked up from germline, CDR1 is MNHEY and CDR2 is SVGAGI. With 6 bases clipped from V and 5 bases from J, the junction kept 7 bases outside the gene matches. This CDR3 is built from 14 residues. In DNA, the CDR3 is TGTGCCAGCAGAGTTGGACAGGGGATTTATGGCTACACCTTC. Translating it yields CASRVGQGIYGYTF.

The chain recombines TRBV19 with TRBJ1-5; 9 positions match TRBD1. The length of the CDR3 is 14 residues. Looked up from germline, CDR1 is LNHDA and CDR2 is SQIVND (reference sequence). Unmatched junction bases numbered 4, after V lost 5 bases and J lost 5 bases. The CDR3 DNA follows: TGTGCCAGTAGTTCTACAGGGGGCCATCAGCCCCAGCATTTT. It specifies CASSSTGGHQPQHF. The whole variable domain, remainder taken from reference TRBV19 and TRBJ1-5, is DGGITQSPKYLFRKEGQNVTLSCEQNLNHDAMYWYRQDPGQGLRLIYYSQIVNDFQKGDIAEGYSVSREKKESFPLTVTSAQKNPTAFYLCASSSTGGHQPQHFGDGTRLSIL.

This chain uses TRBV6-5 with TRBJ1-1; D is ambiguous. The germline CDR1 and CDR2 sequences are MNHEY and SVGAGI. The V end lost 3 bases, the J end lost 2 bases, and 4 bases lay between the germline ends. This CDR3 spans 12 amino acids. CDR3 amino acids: CASSYHNTEAFF. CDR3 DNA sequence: TGTGCCAGCAGTTATCATAACACTGAAGCTTTCTTT.

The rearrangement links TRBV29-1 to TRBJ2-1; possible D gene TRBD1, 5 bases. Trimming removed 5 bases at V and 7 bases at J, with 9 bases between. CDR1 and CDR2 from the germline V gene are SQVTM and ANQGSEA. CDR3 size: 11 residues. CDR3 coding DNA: TGCAGCGTTACCAGGGTGAATGAGCAGTTCTTC. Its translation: CSVTRVNEQFF.

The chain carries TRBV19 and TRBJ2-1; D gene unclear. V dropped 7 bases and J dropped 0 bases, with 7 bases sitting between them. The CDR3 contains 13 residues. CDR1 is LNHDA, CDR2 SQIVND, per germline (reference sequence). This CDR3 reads CASTGSSYNEQFF. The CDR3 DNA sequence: TGTGCCAGTACTGGTAGCTCCTACAATGAGCAGTTCTTC. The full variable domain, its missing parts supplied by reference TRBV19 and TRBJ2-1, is DGGITQSPKYLFRKEGQNVTLSCEQNLNHDAMYWYRQDPGQGLRLIYYSQIVNDFQKGDIAEGYSVSREKKESFPLTVTSAQKNPTAFYLCASTGSSYNEQFFGPGTRLTVL.

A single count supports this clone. The CDR3 DNA sequence: TGTGCCAGCAGACAAGGACAGTACAATGAGCAGTTCTTC. It specifies CASRQGQYNEQFF. This rearrangement joins TRBV7-2 to TRBJ2-1, with D perhaps matching TRBD1 (6 bases). V dropped 6 bases and J dropped 4 bases, with 10 bases sitting between them. Germline V CDR1 and CDR2: SGHTA, FQGNSA. The CDR3 runs 13 residues. The variable domain in full, completed from reference TRBV7-2 and TRBJ2-1, reads GAGVSQSPSNKVTEKGKDVELRCDPISGHTALYWYRQSLGQGLEFLIYFQGNSAPDKSGLPSDRFSAERTGGSVSTLTIQRTQQEDSAVYLCASRQGQYNEQFFGPGTRLTVL.

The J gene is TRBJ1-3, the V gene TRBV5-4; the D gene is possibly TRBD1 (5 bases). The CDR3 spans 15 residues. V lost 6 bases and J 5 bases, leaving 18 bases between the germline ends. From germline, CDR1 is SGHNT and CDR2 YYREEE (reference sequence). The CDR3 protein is CASTLLGEGRNTIYF. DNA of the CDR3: TGTGCCAGCACCCTCCTGGGGGAGGGGAGAAACACCATATATTTT. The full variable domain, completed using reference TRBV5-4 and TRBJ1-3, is ETGVTQSPTHLIKTRGQQVTLRCSSQSGHNTVSWYQQALGQGPQFIFQYYREEENGRGNFPPRFSGLQFPNYSSELNVNALELDDSALYLCASTLLGEGRNTIYFGEGSWLTVV.

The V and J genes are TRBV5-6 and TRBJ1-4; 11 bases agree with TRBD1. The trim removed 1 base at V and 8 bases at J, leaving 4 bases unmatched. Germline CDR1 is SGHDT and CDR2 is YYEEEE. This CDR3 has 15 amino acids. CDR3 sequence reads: CASSLRTGGQEKLFF. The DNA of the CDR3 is TGTGCCAGCAGCTTGAGGACAGGGGGCCAGGAAAAACTGTTTTTT.

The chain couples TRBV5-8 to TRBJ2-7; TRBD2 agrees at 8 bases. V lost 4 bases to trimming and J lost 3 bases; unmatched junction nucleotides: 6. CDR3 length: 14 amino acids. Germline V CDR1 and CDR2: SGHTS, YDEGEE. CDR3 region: CASSQGLVRYEQYF. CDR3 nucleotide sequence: TGTGCCAGCAGCCAGGGACTAGTACGCTACGAGCAGTACTTC.

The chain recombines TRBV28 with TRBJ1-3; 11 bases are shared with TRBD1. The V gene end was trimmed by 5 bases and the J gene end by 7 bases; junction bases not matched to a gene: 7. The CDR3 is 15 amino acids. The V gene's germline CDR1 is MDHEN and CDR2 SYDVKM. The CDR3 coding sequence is TGTGCCAGCAGTCCGTTCGGGACAGGGGGGAACACCATATATTTT. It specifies CASSPFGTGGNTIYF.

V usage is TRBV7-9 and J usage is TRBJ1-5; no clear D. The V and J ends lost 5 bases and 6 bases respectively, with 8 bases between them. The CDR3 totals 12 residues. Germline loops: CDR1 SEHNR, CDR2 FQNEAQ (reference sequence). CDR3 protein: CASSLESQPQHF. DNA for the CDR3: TGTGCCAGCAGCCTCGAGAGTCAGCCCCAGCATTTT.

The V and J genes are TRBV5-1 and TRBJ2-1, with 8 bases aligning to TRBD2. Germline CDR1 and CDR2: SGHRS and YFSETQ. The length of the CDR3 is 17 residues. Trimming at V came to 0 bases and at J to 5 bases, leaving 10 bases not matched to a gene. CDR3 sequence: CASSLAGVAGLDNEQFF. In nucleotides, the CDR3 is TGCGCCAGCAGCTTGGCCGGAGTAGCGGGGTTGGACAATGAGCAGTTCTTC.

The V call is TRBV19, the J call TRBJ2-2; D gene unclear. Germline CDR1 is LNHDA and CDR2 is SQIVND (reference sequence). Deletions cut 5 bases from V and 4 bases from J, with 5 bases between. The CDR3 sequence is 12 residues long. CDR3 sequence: CASSPSTGELFF. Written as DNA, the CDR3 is TGTGCCAGTAGTCCTAGCACCGGGGAGCTGTTTTTT.

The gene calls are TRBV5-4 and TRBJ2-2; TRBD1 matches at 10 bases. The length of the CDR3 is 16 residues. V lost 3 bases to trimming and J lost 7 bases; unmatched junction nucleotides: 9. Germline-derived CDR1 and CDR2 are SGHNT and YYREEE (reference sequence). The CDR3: CASSWDRGSTGGELFF. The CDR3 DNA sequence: TGTGCCAGCAGCTGGGACAGGGGTTCAACGGGCGGGGAGCTGTTTTTT.

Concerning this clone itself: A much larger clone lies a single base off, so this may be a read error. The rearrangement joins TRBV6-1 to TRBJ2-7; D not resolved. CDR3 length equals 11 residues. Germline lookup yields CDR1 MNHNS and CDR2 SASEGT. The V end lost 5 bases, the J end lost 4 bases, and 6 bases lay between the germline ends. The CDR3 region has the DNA TGTGCCAGCAGTTTCCAATACGAGCAGTACTTC. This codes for CASSFQYEQYF.

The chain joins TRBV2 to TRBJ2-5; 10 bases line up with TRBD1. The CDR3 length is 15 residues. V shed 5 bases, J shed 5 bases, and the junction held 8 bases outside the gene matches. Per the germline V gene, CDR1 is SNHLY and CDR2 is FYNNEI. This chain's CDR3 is CASSISGTGEETQYF. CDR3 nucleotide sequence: TGTGCCAGCAGTATCTCCGGGACAGGGGAGGAGACCCAGTACTTC.

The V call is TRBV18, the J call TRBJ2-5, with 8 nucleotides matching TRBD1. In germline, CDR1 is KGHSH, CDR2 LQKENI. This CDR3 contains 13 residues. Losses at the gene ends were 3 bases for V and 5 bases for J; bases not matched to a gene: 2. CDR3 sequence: CASSPRGRETQYF. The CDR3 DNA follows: TGTGCCAGCTCACCCAGGGGGCGGGAGACCCAGTACTTC.

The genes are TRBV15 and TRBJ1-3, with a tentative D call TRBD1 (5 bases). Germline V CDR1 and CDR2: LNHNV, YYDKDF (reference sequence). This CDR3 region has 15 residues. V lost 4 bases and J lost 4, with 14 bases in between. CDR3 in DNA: TGTGCCACCAGCAACGGACTGGGGGGAGGAAACACCATATATTTT. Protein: CATSNGLGGGNTIYF.

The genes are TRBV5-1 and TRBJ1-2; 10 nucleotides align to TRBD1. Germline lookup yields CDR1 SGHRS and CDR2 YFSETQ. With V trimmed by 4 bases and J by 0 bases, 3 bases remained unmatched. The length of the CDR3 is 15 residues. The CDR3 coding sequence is TGCGCCAGCAGCGCGGACAGGGGGACTAACTATGGCTACACCTTC. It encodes CASSADRGTNYGYTF.

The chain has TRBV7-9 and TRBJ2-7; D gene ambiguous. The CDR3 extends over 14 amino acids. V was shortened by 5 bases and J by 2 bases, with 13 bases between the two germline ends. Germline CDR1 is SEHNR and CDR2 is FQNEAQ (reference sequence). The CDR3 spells CASSHPDKAYEQYF. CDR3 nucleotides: TGTGCCAGCAGCCATCCCGACAAGGCCTACGAGCAGTACTTC.

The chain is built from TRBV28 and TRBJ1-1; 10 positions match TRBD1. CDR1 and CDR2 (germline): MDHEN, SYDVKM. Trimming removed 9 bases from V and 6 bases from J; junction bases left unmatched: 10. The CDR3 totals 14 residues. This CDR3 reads CASIGTGVGAEAFF. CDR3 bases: TGTGCCAGTATCGGGACAGGGGTTGGGGCTGAAGCTTTCTTT. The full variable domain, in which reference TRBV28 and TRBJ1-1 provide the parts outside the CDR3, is DVKVTQSSRYLVKRTGEKVFLECVQDMDHENMFWYRQDPGLGLRLIYFSYDVKMKEKGDIPEGYSVSREKKERFSLILESASTNQTSMYLCASIGTGVGAEAFFGQGTRLTVV.

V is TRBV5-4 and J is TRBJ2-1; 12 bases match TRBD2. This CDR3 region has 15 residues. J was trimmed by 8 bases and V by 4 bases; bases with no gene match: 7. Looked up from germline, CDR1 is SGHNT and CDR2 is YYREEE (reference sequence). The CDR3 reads CASSPPGLAGDEQFF. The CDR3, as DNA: TGTGCCAGCAGCCCCCCGGGACTAGCGGGTGATGAGCAGTTCTTC.

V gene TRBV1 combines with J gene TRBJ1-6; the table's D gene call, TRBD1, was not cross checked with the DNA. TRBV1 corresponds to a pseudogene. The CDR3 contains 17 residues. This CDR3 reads CTSSLKGGDRGDSPLHF. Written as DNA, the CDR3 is TGCACCAGCAGCCTCAAGGGTGGGGACAGGGGGGATTCACCCCTCCACTTT.

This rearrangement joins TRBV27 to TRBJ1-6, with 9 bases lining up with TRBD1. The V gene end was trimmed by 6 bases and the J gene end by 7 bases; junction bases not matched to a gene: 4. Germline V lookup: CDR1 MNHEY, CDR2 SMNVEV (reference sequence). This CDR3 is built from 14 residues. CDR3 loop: CASSRTGENSPLHF. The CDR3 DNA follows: TGTGCCAGCAGCCGGACAGGGGAAAATTCACCCCTCCACTTT.

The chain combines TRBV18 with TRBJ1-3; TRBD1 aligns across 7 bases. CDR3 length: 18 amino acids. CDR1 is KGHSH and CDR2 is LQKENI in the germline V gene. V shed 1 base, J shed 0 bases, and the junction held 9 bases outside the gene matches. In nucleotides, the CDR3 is TGTGCCAGCTCACCACTGGGCTTGGGACAGAGCTCTGGAAACACCATATATTTT. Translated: CASSPLGLGQSSGNTIYF. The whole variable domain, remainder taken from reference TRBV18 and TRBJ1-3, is NAGVMQNPRHLVRRRGQEARLRCSPMKGHSHVYWYRQLPEEGLKFMVYLQKENIIDESGMPKERFSAEFPKEGPSILRIQQVVRGDSAAYFCASSPLGLGQSSGNTIYFGEGSWLTVV.

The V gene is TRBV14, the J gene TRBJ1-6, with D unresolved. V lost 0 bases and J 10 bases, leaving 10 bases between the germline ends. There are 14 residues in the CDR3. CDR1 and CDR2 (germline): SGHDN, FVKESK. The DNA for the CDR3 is TGTGCCAGCAGCCAAGATCCGGTTCGGTCACCCCTCCACTTT. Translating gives CASSQDPVRSPLHF.

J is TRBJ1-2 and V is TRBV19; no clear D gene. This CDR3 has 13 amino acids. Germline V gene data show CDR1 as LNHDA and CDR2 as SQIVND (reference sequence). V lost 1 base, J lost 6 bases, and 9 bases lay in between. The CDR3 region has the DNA TGTGCCAGTAGTATAGTCGGGGTCCATGGCTACACCTTC. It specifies CASSIVGVHGYTF.